This T cell receptor beta chain originates from a study of cytomegalovirus exposure and HLA in healthy donors. On the study more broadly: Earlier, roughly 120 million unique TCR beta sequences were recovered from about 170 million T cells by an analysis. For the roughly 400 genotyped donors, approximately 82% fell within the Caucasian-associated ancestry cluster.

Study observations and caveats: Within an earlier analysis, most TCR beta V segments proved productive either about 87% or about 30% of the time. The listing of fewer than 200 TCR beta chains classed them as cytomegalovirus-associated.

This CDR3 spans 18 amino acids. The germline V gene encodes CDR1 MGHRA and CDR2 YSYEKL. Losses at the gene ends were 0 bases for V and 5 bases for J; bases not matched to a gene: 8. Both 60 Vbeta primers and 13 Jbeta primers went into the PCR. The method was immunoSEQ multiplex PCR; TCRdb's version includes in-frame clones alone and lacks a portion of them. This sample has about 89,000 clones, with over 65% found just once. Notes on this clone: Its antigen is as yet unknown.

Sequenced: PBMCs. V is TRBV4-1 and J is TRBJ2-5; TRBD2 matches 14 bases. The source of this sequence is a male donor in good health and CMV-seronegative. The CDR3 DNA follows: TGCGCCAGCAGCCAAGATTGGGCGACTAGCGGGAGGGGGGAGACCCAGTACTTC. Translating it yields CASSQDWATSGRGETQYF.